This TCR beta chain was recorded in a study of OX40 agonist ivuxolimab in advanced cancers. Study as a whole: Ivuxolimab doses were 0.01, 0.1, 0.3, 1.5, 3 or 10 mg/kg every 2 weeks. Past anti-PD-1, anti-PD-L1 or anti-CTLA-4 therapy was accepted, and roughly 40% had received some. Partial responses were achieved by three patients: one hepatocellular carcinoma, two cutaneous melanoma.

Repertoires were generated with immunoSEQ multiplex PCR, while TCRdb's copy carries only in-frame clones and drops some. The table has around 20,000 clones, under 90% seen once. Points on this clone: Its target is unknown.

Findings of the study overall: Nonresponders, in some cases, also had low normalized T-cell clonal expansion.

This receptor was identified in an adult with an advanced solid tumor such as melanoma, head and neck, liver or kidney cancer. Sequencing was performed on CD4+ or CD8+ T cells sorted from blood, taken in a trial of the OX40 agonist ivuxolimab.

The CDR3 is CSVRTGEGYEQYF. CDR3 DNA: TGCAGCGTCAGGACAGGGGAAGGCTACGAGCAGTACTTC. J is TRBJ2-7 and V is TRBV29-1, with 9 bases that match TRBD1. Trimming took 6 bases from V and 3 from J; bases not matched to a gene: 6. The length of the CDR3 is 13 residues. The germline CDR1 and CDR2 sequences are SQVTM and ANQGSEA.